Listed below are T cell receptor beta chains from one sample, sequenced in a study of cytomegalovirus exposure and HLA in healthy donors. The data were produced by immunoSEQ multiplex PCR, yet TCRdb's version contains in-frame clones alone and is incomplete. The repertoire holds about 190,000 clones, with roughly 80% as singletons. The sequenced material came from PBMCs. Every receptor here comes from a man aged 40-49 years in good health and CMV-seropositive. The CDR3 runs from the conserved cysteine through the conserved F or W. Clone size is given for some rows only: seen once, a few or many times, or a class if the clone is expanded.

abundance	v_gene	len	j_gene	CDR3aa
few	TRBV5-6	15	TRBJ2-3	CASSLDRGNADTQYF
.	TRBV14	19	TRBJ1-1	CASSPWSSGLAEYTTEAFF
.	TRBV7-9	16	TRBJ1-2	CASSLGPGTGDYGYTF
.	TRBV7-9	15	TRBJ2-6	CASSYRGRGANVLTF
.	TRBV30	15	TRBJ2-7	CAWGRGDRGTYEQYF
.	TRBV28	15	TRBJ1-5	CASSLAVVSNQPQHF
.	TRBV18	14	TRBJ1-6	CASSLQGWDSPLHF
.	TRBV15	14	TRBJ1-1	CATSEDRGLTEAFF
.	TRBV5-4	14	TRBJ2-7	CASTSGTNSYEQYF
.	TRBV7-3	15	TRBJ2-1	CASSLRALAYNEQFF
.	TRBV19	14	TRBJ1-1	CASRGTGGDTEAFF
.	TRBV7-2	14	TRBJ2-7	CASSGLASSYEQYF
.	TRBV6-6	16	.	CASSHQTGRGTYEQYF
.	TRBV4-3	16	TRBJ2-1	CASSNKAGGFSNEQFF
.	TRBV28	14	TRBJ2-1	CASRPGLANNEQFF
few	TRBV5-6	12	TRBJ1-1	CASVGRNTEAFF
.	TRBV6-1	14	TRBJ2-1	CASSGRGGRYEQFF
.	TRBV6-5	13	TRBJ2-2	CASSDRITGELFF
.	TRBV7-9	17	TRBJ1-1	CSSSLVARQGANTEAFF
.	TRBV7-9	15	TRBJ1-4	CASSRAGDSQEKLFF
.	TRBV9	15	TRBJ2-1	CASSQSSGNYNEQFF
.	TRBV4-3	13	TRBJ1-2	CASSILGGQGYTF
.	TRBV7-2	14	TRBJ2-3	CASSLSRGPDTQYF
.	TRBV6-7	15	TRBJ2-7	CASTLYRLIDNEQYF
.	TRBV9	15	TRBJ2-2	CASSVGGGNTGELFF
.	TRBV18	14	TRBJ1-1	CASSPGGAATEAFF
once	TRBV4-3	15	TRBJ1-2	CASSRRALGTDGYTF
.	TRBV4-3	13	TRBJ1-4	CASSQAGSEKLFF